Listed here are 2 T cell receptor beta chains from one sample, sequenced in a study of blood T cell repertoires in COVID-19. This table comes from immunoSEQ multiplex PCR, and its TCRdb copy is limited to in-frame clones, with some not included. The data contain about 440,000 clones, about 89% of them singletons. The sample was peripheral blood. Receptors originate from a woman aged 25 to 39 with acute or convalescent COVID-19.

The chain couples TRBV12-3 or TRBV12-4 to TRBJ1-1; D gene uncertain. CDR3 length equals 13 residues. V was trimmed by 6 bases and J by 1 base, leaving 9 bases between them. The CDR3, as DNA: TGTGCCAGCAGCCCAACAGAGAACACTGAAGCTTTCTTT. Amino acids: CASSPTENTEAFF.

This clone came up once. This sequence joins TRBV7-2 and TRBJ1-1; D gene unclear. Germline lookup yields CDR1 SGHTA and CDR2 FQGNSA. Deletions cut 1 base from V and 4 bases from J, with 13 bases between. There are 15 residues in the CDR3. The CDR3 nucleotides read TGTGCCAGCAGCTTAGATCCGGGGATGGGCACTGAAGCTTTCTTT. Its protein product is CASSLDPGMGTEAFF. Full variable domain (rest looked up from reference TRBV7-2 and TRBJ1-1): GAGVSQSPSNKVTEKGKDVELRCDPISGHTALYWYRQSLGQGLEFLIYFQGNSAPDKSGLPSDRFSAERTGGSVSTLTIQRTQQEDSAVYLCASSLDPGMGTEAFFGQGTRLTVV.